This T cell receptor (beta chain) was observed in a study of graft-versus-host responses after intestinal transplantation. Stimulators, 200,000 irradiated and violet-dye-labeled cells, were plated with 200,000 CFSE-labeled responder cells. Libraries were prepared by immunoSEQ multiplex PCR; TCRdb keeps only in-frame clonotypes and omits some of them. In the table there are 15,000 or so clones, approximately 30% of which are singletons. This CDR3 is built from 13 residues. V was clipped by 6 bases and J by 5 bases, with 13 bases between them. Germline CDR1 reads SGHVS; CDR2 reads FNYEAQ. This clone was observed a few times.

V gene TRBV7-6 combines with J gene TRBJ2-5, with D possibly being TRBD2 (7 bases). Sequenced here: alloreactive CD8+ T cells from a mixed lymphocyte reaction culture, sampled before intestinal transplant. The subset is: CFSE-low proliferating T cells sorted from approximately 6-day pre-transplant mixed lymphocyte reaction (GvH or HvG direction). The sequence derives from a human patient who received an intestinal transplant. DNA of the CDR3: TGTGCCAGCAGGGGGGGGGCCGGGGAGACCCAGTACTTC. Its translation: CASRGGAGETQYF.